Listed below are T cell receptor beta chains from one sample, sequenced in a study of cytomegalovirus exposure and HLA in healthy donors. Produced via immunoSEQ multiplex PCR; TCRdb's table is partial and in-frame only. The sample holds about 180,000 clones, about 80% seen once. Sequenced: PBMCs. Source of these receptors: a man aged 55 to 69 in good health and CMV-seronegative. CDR3s include the opening cysteine and the closing phenylalanine or tryptophan. A D gene is named only where the DNA matches it firmly. Only some rows state a clone size, as once, few, many or a class for expanded clones.

TRBV4-2	-	TRBJ2-3	16	TRBD2	CASSQRASGGVDTQYF	TGTGCCAGCAGCCAGCGTGCTAGCGGGGGTGTAGATACGCAGTATTTT
TRBV7-6	-	TRBJ2-7	14	TRBD1	CASSLVQGAGEQYF	TGTGCCAGCAGCTTAGTCCAGGGGGCTGGCGAGCAGTACTTC
TRBV4-1	few	TRBJ2-1	18	TRBD1	CASSQDFEGGSLKNEQFF	TGCGCCAGCAGCCAAGATTTTGAAGGGGGCAGTTTGAAAAATGAGCAGTTCTTC
TRBV19	-	TRBJ2-3	14	TRBD2	CASNAGVGTDTQYF	TGTGCCAGTAATGCGGGAGTAGGCACAGATACGCAGTATTTT
TRBV5-1	-	TRBJ1-1	17	TRBD1	CASSLGGQEAIIKAAFF	TGCGCCAGCAGCTTGGGAGGACAGGAGGCGATAATTAAAGCAGCTTTCTTT
TRBV10-2	-	TRBJ1-4	15	TRBD1	CASSTGGEVGEKLFF	TGCGCCAGCAGCACAGGGGGCGAGGTGGGTGAAAAACTGTTTTTT
TRBV27	-	TRBJ2-6	17	TRBD1	CASREIQGNSGANVLTF	TGTGCCAGCAGGGAAATACAGGGGAACTCTGGGGCCAACGTCCTGACTTTC
TRBV18	-	TRBJ1-4	14	TRBD1	CASSPGQGTEKLFF	TGTGCCAGCTCACCAGGACAGGGTACGGAAAAACTGTTTTTT
TRBV5-1	-	TRBJ2-1	15	TRBD2	CASSSSGGSYNEQFF	TGCGCCAGCAGCTCGAGCGGGGGCTCCTACAATGAGCAGTTCTTC
TRBV5-1	-	TRBJ2-2	17	TRBD1	CASSRTGTVGNTGELFF	TGCGCCAGCAGCCGAACAGGGACAGTCGGGAACACCGGGGAGCTGTTTTTT
TRBV27	-	TRBJ2-1	15	TRBD2	CASSSEGAGDNEQFF	TGTGCCAGCAGCTCCGAAGGGGCGGGGGACAATGAGCAGTTCTTC
TRBV10-3	-	TRBJ1-1	15	-	CAISDRTGQNTEAFF	TGTGCCATCAGTGACCGGACGGGACAGAACACTGAAGCTTTCTTT
TRBV23-1	-	TRBJ2-7	14	TRBD1	CASSSDRETYEQYF	TGCGCCAGCAGTTCGGACAGGGAAACCTACGAGCAGTACTTC
TRBV5-4	-	TRBJ1-2	15	-	CASSLAGTKTGGYTF	TGTGCCAGCAGCTTGGCGGGGACAAAAACGGGTGGCTACACCTTC
TRBV6-5	-	TRBJ2-1	14	TRBD2	CASMSSWGGNEQFF	TGTGCCAGCATGTCTAGCTGGGGGGGGAATGAGCAGTTCTTC
TRBV7-9	-	TRBJ2-5	13	TRBD2	CASSRGGQETQYF	TGTGCCAGCAGCCGCGGGGGCCAAGAGACCCAGTACTTC
TRBV4-2	-	TRBJ2-1	16	TRBD2	CASSQDLAGDFNEQFF	TGTGCCAGCAGCCAAGACCTAGCGGGAGATTTCAATGAGCAGTTCTTC
TRBV18	-	TRBJ1-5	17	TRBD1	CASSPPSAGTGSQPQHF	TGTGCCAGCTCACCACCCTCAGCCGGGACAGGGTCTCAGCCCCAGCATTTT
TRBV5-1	few	TRBJ2-1	12	-	CASSLDGNEQFF	TGCGCCAGCAGCTTGGACGGGAATGAGCAGTTCTTC
TRBV5-1	-	TRBJ1-5	15	TRBD1	CASRRDSAYNQPQHF	TGCGCCAGCAGGCGGGACAGTGCGTACAATCAGCCCCAGCATTTT
TRBV7-6	-	TRBJ2-7	15	TRBD2	CASSLRIAGASEQYF	TGTGCCAGCAGCTTACGGATAGCGGGAGCCTCCGAGCAGTACTTC
TRBV2	-	TRBJ1-2	12	-	CASKGGSYGYTF	TGTGCCAGCAAGGGGGGGAGCTATGGCTACACCTTC
TRBV13	-	TRBJ2-1	17	TRBD1	CASSSRTGRENYNEQFF	TGTGCCAGCAGCTCCAGGACAGGGCGAGAGAATTACAATGAGCAGTTCTTC
TRBV5-1	-	TRBJ2-2	14	-	CASSLARDTGELFF	TGCGCCAGCAGCTTGGCGCGGGACACCGGGGAGCTGTTTTTT
TRBV7-9	-	TRBJ1-2	14	TRBD1	CASSGQGSMDGYPF	TGTGCCAGCAGCGGACAGGGTTCAATGGATGGCTACCCCTTC
TRBV6-5	-	TRBJ1-2	14	-	CASSTPRLNYGYTF	TGTGCCAGCAGTACCCCAAGACTGAACTATGGCTACACCTTC
TRBV5-6	few	TRBJ2-7	14	-	CASSLGAEIYEQYF	TGTGCCAGCAGCTTGGGGGCAGAGATCTACGAGCAGTACTTC
TRBV2	-	TRBJ1-1	13	-	CASSSDRNTEAFF	TGTGCCAGCAGCTCTGACAGGAACACTGAAGCTTTCTTT